This record concerns one T cell receptor (beta chain) sequence. The antigen remains unidentified. The donors were all Caucasian adults (living in Nashville, Tennessee). Only in-frame clones appear in the TCRdb table, and some are missing; sequencing was by immunoSEQ multiplex PCR. The sample carries more than 850,000 clones, around 78% recorded once. This record comes from a study of shared clonotypes between healthy human individuals. Study-wide points: The sharing of approximately 4.6% of naive CD4 clonotypes was seen across several donors. Tissues were not sampled, only blood, and their repertoires likely differ. Rarefaction analysis demonstrated incomplete sorted-subset sequencing notwithstanding large depth.

Germline assignment: CDR1 SGHVS and CDR2 FQNEAQ. The CDR3 extends over 16 amino acids. The trim removed 5 bases at V and 7 bases at J, leaving 11 bases unmatched. The sequencing input was memory CD4+ T cells from PBMCs. Sample subset: CD45RA-negative fraction. This clonotype originated in a man between 18 and 35 years old in good health. Some clones in this sample may be carry-over from other donors' samples. J is TRBJ2-1 and V is TRBV7-8, with TRBD2 matching over 10 bases. The CDR3 bases are TGTGCCAGCAGCCACGGTAGCGGGAGGTCTATAAATGAGCAGTTCTTC. Translated, it gives CASSHGSGRSINEQFF.